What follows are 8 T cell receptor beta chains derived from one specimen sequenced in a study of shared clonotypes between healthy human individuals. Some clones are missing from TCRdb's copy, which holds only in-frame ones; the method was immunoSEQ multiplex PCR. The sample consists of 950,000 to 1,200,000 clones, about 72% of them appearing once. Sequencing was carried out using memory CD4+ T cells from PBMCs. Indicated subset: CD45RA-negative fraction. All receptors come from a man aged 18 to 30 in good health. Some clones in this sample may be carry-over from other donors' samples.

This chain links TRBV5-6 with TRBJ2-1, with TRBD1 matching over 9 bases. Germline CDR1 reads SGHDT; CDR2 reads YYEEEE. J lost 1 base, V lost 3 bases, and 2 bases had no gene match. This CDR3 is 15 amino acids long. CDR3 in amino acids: CASSWDRESYNEQFF. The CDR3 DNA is TGTGCCAGCAGCTGGGACAGGGAATCCTACAATGAGCAGTTCTTC.

In nucleotides, the CDR3 is TGTGCCAGCAGCCCGACTAGCGGGAGGCCCTACAATGAGCAGTTCTTC. This encodes CASSPTSGRPYNEQFF. V is TRBV9 and J is TRBJ2-1; 13 bases are a match to TRBD2. The J segment lost 2 bases and the V segment lost 4 bases, leaving 3 bases of the junction unmatched. The germline gives CDR1 SGDLS, CDR2 YYNGEE. The CDR3 spans 16 residues.

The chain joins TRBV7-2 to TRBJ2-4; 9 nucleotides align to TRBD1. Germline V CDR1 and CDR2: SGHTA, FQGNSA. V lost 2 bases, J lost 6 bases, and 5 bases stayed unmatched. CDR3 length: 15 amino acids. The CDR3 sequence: CASSLIPGQGNIQYF. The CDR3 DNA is TGTGCCAGCAGCTTAATACCGGGACAGGGAAACATTCAGTACTTC.

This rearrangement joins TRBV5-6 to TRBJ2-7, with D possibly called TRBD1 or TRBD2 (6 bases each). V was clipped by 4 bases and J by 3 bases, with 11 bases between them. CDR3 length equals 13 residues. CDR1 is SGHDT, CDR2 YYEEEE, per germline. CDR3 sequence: CASSRGTFYEQYF. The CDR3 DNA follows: TGTGCCAGCAGCCGCGGGACATTCTACGAGCAGTACTTC.

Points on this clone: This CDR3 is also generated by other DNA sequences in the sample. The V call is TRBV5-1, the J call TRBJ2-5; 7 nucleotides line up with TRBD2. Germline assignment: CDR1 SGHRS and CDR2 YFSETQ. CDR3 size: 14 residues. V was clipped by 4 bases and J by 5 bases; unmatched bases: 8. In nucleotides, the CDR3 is TGCGCCAGCAGCATACCTACTAGCGCGGAGACCCAGTACTTC. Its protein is CASSIPTSAETQYF.

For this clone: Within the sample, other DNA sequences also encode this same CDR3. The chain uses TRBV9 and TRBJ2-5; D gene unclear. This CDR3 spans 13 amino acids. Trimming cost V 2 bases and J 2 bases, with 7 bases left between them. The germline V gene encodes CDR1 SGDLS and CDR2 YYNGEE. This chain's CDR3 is CASSVGRQETQYF. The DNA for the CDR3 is TGTGCCAGCAGCGTCGGGCGGCAAGAGACCCAGTACTTC.

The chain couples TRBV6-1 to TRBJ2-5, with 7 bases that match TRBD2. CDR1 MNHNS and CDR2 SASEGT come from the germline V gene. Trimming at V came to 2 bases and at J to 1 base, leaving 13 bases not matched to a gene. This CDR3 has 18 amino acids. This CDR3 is CASSEWDFAQRGQETQYF. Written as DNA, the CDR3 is TGTGCCAGCAGTGAATGGGACTTCGCGCAGCGGGGCCAAGAGACCCAGTACTTC.

For the CDR3, the DNA is TGTGCCTCCTCAAGGGGAAGGGGTGAAAAACTGTTTTTT. It yields the protein CASSRGRGEKLFF. V and J are TRBV30 and TRBJ1-4; maybe TRBD1 (5 bases). The V end lost 7 bases, the J end lost 7 bases, and 16 bases lay between the germline ends. The CDR3 covers 13 residues. The germline CDR1 and CDR2 sequences are GTSNPN and SVGIG (reference sequence).